This T cell receptor beta chain came from a study of T cells after yellow fever vaccination. Findings and limits, study-wide: Most primary-vaccination clones recurred post-booster (about 96% CD4, more than 85% CD8).

TCRdb reprocessed the 5' RACE reads via MiXCR and lists one record per CDR3 protein. The sample has 300,000 to 350,000 distinct CDR3 sequences; about 11% are singletons. The CDR3 covers 15 residues. Looked up from germline, CDR1 is ENHRY and CDR2 is SYGVKD. Trimming left V 5 bases short and J 0 bases short, with 12 bases between. In the case of this clonotype: Its cognate antigen is unknown.

The rearrangement joins TRBV10-3 to TRBJ2-3; D possibly corresponds to TRBD2 (6 bases). The receptor was derived from a man younger than 35 who received the YFV17D yellow fever vaccine. The input for sequencing was CD4+ T cells sorted from PBMCs, taken 45 days after the yellow fever booster vaccination. The CDR3 here is CAISPHGGSTDTQYF. In DNA, the CDR3 is TGTGCCATCAGTCCCCATGGGGGGAGCACAGATACGCAGTATTTT.